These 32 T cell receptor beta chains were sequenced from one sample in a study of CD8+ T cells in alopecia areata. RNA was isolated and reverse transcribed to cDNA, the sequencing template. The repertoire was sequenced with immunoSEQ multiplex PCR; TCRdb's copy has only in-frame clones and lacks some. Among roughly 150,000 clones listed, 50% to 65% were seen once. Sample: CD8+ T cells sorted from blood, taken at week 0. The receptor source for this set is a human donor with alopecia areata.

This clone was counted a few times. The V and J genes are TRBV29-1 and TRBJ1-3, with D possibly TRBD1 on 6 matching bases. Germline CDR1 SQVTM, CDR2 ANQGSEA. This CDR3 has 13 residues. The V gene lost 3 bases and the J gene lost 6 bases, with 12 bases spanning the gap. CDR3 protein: CSVDGGGENTIYF. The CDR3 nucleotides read TGCAGCGTTGATGGAGGGGGTGAAAACACCATATATTTT. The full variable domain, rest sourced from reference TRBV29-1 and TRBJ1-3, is SAVISQKPSRDICQRGTSLTIQCQVDSQVTMMFWYRQQPGQSLTLIATANQGSEATYESGFVIDKFPISRPNLTFSTLTVSNMSPEDSSIYLCSVDGGGENTIYFGEGSWLTVV.

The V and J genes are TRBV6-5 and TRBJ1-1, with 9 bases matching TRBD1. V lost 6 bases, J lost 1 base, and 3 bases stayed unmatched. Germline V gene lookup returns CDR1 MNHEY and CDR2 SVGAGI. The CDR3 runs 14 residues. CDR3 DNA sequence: TGTGCCAGCAGACAGGGGGCGACGAACACTGAAGCTTTCTTT. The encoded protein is CASRQGATNTEAFF.

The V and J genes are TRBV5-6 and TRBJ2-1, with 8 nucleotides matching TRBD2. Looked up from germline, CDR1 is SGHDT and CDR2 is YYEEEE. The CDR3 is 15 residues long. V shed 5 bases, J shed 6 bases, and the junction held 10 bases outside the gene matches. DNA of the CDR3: TGTGCCAGCAGAAGCCTAGCGGGCCGGTTCAATGAGCAGTTCTTC. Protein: CASRSLAGRFNEQFF.

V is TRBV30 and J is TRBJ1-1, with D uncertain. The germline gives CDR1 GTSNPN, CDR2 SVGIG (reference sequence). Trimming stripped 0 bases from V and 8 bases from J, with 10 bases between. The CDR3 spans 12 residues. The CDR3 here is CAWSVGREEAFF. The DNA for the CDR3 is TGTGCCTGGAGTGTAGGTAGGGAAGAAGCTTTCTTT.

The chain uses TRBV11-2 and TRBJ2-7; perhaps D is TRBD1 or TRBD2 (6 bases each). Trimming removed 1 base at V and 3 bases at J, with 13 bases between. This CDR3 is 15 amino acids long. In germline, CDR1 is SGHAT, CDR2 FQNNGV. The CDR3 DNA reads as TGTGCCAGCAGCTTAGCCAATGAGGGGGGCTACGAGCAGTACTTC. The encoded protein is CASSLANEGGYEQYF.

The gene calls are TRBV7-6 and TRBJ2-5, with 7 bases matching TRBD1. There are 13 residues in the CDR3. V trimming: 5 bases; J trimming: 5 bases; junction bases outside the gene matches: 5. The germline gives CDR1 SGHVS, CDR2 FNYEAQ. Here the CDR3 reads CASSRDRVETQYF. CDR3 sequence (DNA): TGTGCCAGCAGCCGCGACAGGGTGGAGACCCAGTACTTC.

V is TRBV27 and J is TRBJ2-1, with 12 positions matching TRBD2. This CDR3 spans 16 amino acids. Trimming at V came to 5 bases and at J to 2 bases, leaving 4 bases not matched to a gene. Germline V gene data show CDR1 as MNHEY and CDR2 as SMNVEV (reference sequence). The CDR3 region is CASSTSGGPPYNEQFF. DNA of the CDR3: TGTGCCAGCAGTACTAGCGGGGGGCCCCCCTACAATGAGCAGTTCTTC.

The CDR3 here is CASSLEGVRETQYF. As DNA, the CDR3 is TGTGCCAGCAGCCTGGAGGGGGTGAGGGAGACCCAGTACTTC. V and J are TRBV28 and TRBJ2-5; the D gene could be TRBD1 or TRBD2 (6 bases each). The CDR3 contains 14 residues. Per the germline V gene, CDR1 is MDHEN and CDR2 is SYDVKM. Deletions cut 6 bases from V and 5 bases from J, with 16 bases between.

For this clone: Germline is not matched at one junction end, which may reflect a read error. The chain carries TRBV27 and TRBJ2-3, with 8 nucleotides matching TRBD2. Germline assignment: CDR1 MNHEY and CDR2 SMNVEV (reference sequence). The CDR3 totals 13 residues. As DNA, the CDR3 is TGTACCAGCAGTAGGACTAGCCCAGATACGCAGTATTTT. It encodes CTSSRTSPDTQYF.

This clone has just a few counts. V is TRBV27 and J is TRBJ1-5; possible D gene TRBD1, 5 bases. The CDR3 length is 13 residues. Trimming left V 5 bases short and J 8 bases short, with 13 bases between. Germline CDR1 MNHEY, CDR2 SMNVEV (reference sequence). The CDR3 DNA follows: TGTGCCAGCAGTGCCACAGGTGGTGAGCCCCAGCATTTT. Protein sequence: CASSATGGEPQHF.

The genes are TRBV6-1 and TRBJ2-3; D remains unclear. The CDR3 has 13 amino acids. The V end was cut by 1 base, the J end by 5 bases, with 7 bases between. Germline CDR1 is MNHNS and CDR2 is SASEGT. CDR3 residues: CASSEEGLDTQYF. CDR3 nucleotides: TGTGCCAGCAGTGAAGAAGGGTTAGATACGCAGTATTTT.

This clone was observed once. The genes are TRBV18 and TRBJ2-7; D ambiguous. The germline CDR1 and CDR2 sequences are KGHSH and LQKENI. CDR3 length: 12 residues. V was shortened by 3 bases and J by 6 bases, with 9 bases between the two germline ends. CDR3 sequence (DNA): TGTGCCAGCTCACCGGGTCGCTCCGAGCAGTACTTC. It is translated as CASSPGRSEQYF.

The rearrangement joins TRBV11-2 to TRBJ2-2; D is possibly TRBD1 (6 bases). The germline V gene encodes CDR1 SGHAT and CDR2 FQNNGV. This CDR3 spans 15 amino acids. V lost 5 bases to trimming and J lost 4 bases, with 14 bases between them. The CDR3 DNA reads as TGTGCCAGCAGCCTTGGACAGTTTGGCACCGGGGAGCTGTTTTTT. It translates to CASSLGQFGTGELFF.

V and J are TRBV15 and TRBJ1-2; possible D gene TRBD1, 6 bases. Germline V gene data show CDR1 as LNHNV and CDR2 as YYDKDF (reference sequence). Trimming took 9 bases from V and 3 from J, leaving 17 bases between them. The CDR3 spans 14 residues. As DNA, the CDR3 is TGTGCCACTACCCTGGGGGGCGAGGACTATGGCTACACCTTC. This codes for CATTLGGEDYGYTF. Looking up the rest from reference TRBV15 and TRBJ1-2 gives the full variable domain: DAMVIQNPRYQVTQFGKPVTLSCSQTLNHNVMYWYQQKSSQAPKLLFHYYDKDFNNEADTPDNFQSRRPNTSFCFLDIRSPGLGDTAMYLCATTLGGEDYGYTFGSGTRLTVV.

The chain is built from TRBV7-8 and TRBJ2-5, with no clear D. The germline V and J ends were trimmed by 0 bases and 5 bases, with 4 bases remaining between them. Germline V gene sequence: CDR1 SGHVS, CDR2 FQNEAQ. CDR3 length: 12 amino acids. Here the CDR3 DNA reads TGTGCCAGCAGCTTAGCCGATGAGACCCAGTACTTC. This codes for CASSLADETQYF.

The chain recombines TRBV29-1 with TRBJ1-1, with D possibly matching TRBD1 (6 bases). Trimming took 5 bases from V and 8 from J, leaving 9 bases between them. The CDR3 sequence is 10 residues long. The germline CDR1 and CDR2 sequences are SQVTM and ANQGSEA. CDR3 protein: CSVPGQEAFF. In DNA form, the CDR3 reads TGCAGCGTTCCCGGACAGGAAGCTTTCTTT.

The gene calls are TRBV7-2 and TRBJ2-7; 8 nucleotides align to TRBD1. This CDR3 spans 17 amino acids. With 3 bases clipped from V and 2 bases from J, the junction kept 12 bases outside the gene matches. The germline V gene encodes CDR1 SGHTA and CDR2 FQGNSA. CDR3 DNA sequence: TGTGCCAGCAGCTTCAAAACTGGACAGGGTCAGGCCTACGAGCAGTACTTC. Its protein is CASSFKTGQGQAYEQYF.

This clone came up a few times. In DNA form, the CDR3 reads TGTGCCAGCAGCCCCGGTTGGAGACAGGGCGATCGCGAGCAGTACTTC. It encodes CASSPGWRQGDREQYF. The chain joins TRBV7-3 to TRBJ2-7, with 7 bases lining up with TRBD1. The junction had 16 bases not matched to a gene; V was cut back by 5 bases and J by 6 bases. CDR3 length: 16 residues. Germline V gives CDR1 SGHTA, CDR2 FQGTGA.

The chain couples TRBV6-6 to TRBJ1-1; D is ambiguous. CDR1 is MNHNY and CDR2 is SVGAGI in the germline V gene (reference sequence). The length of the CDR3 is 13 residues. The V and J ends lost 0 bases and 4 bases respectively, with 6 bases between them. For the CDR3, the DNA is TGTGCCAGCAGTTACTCGTTTGCCACTGAAGCTTTCTTT. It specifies CASSYSFATEAFF.

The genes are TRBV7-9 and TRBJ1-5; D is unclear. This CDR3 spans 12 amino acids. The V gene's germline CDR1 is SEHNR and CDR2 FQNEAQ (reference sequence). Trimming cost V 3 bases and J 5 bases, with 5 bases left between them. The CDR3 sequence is CASSFYHQPQHF. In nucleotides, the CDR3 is TGTGCCAGCAGCTTCTACCATCAGCCCCAGCATTTT.

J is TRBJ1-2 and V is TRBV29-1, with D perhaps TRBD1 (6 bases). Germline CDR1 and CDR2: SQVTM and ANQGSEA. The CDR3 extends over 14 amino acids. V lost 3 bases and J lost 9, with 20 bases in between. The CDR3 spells CSVDLTSGGNSYTF. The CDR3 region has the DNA TGCAGCGTTGACTTAACGTCGGGGGGCAATAGCTACACCTTC.

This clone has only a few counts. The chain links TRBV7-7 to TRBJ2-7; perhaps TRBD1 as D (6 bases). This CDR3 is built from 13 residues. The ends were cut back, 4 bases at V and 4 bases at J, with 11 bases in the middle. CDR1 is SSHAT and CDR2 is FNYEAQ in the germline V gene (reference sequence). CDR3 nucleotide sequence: TGTGCCAGCAGCTCTAGTCAGGGGTACGAGCAGTACTTC. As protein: CASSSSQGYEQYF.

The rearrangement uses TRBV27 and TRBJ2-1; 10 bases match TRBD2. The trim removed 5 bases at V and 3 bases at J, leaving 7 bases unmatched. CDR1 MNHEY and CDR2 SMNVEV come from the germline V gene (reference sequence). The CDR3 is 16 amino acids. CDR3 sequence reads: CASSPIGLADYNEQFF. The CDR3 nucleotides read TGTGCCAGCAGTCCTATCGGACTAGCGGACTACAATGAGCAGTTCTTC.

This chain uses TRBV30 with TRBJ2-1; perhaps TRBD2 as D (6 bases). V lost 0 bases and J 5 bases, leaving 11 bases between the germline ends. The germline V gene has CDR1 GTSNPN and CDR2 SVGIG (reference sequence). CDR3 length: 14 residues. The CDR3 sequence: CAWSVGRINNEQFF. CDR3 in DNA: TGTGCCTGGAGTGTAGGGAGGATCAACAATGAGCAGTTCTTC.

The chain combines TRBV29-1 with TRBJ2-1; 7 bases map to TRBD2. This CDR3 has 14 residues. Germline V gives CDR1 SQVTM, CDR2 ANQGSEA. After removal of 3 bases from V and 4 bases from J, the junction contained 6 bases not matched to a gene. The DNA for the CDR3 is TGCAGCGTTGATGGGGAGGGGAAGTACAATGAGCAGTTCTTC. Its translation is CSVDGEGKYNEQFF.

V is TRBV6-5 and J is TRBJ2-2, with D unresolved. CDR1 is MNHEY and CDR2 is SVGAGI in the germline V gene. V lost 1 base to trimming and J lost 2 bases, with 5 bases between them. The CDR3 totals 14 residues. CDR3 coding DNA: TGTGCCAGCAGTTACTGGGATAACACCGGGGAGCTGTTTTTT. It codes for CASSYWDNTGELFF.

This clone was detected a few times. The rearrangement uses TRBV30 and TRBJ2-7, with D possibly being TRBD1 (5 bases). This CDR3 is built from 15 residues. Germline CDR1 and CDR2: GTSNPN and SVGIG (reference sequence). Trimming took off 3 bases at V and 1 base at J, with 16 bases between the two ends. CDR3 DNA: TGTGCCTGGAGACTCTCGGCAGGGCCATCCTACGAGCAGTACTTC. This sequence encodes CAWRLSAGPSYEQYF.

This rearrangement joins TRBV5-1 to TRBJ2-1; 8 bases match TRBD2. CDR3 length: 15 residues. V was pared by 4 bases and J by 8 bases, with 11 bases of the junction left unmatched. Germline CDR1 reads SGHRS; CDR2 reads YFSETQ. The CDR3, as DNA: TGCGCCAGCAGCCCTATCAGCGGGGGTACGTATGAGCAGTTCTTC. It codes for CASSPISGGTYEQFF.

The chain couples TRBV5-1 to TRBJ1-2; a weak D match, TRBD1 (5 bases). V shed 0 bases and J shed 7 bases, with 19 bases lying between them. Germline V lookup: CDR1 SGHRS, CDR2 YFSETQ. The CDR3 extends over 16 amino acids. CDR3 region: CASSLGSREFWSGYTF. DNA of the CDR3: TGCGCCAGCAGCTTGGGGAGCAGGGAATTCTGGAGTGGCTACACCTTC. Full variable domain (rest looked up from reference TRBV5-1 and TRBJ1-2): KAGVTQTPRYLIKTRGQQVTLSCSPISGHRSVSWYQQTPGQGLQFLFEYFSETQRNKGNFPGRFSGRQFSNSRSEMNVSTLELGDSALYLCASSLGSREFWSGYTFGSGTRLTVV.

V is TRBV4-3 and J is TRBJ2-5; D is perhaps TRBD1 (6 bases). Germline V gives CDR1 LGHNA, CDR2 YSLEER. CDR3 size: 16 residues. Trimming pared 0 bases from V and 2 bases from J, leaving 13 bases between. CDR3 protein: CASSQDWFQGQETQYF. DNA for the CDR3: TGCGCCAGCAGCCAAGACTGGTTCCAGGGGCAAGAGACCCAGTACTTC.

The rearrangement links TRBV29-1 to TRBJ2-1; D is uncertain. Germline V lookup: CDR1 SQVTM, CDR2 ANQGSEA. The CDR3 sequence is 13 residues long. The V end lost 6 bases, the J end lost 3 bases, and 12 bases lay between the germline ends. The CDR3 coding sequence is TGCAGCGTCCCTGAAAAGGTCTACAATGAGCAGTTCTTC. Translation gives CSVPEKVYNEQFF.

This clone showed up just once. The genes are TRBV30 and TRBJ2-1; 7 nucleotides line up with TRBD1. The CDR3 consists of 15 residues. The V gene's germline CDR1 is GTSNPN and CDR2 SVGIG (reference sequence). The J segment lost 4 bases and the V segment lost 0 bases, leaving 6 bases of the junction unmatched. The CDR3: CAWSVTGARYNEQFF. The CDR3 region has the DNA TGTGCCTGGAGTGTTACAGGGGCGAGATACAATGAGCAGTTCTTC.